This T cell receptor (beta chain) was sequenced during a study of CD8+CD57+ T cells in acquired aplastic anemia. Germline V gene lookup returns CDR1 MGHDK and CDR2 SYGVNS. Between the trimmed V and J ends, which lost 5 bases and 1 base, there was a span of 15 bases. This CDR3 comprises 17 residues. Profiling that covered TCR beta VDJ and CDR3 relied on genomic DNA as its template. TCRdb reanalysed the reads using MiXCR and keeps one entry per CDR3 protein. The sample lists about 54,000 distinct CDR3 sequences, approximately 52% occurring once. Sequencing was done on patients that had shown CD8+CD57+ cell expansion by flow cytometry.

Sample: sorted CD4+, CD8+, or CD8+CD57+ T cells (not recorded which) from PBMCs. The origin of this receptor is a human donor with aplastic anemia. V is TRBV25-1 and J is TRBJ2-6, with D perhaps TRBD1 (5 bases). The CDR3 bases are TGTGCCAGCAGTTGGGGCAGGCGCTCTTCTGGGGCCAACGTCCTGACTTTC. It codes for CASSWGRRSSGANVLTF.